This TCR beta chain originates from a study of OX40 agonist ivuxolimab in advanced cancers. Some clones are missing from TCRdb's copy, which holds only in-frame ones; the method was immunoSEQ multiplex PCR. This table holds more than 55,000 clones, about 92% found once. Per germline, CDR1 LNHDA and CDR2 SQIVND (reference sequence). CDR3 length: 17 residues. The junction had 13 bases not matched to a gene; V was cut back by 3 bases and J by 6 bases. The rearrangement uses TRBV19 and TRBJ1-5; 8 bases agree with TRBD1. The TCR sequence derives from an adult with an advanced solid tumor such as melanoma, head and neck, liver or kidney cancer. The specimen comprised CD4+ or CD8+ T cells sorted from blood, sampled in a trial of the OX40 agonist ivuxolimab. CDR3 nucleotide sequence: TGTGCCAGTAGTATTTGGTCAGGGGGCTTATGGGGTCAGCCCCAGCATTTT. It encodes CASSIWSGGLWGQPQHF.